This TCR beta chain was profiled in a study of blood T cells in healthy people across ages. Alongside a J-beta primer mix, a sample-barcoded 5' primer served in a second PCR lasting about 7 to 12 cycles. MiXCR, run by TCRdb on the 5' RACE reads, gives a single entry per CDR3 protein. The table has about 1.8 million distinct CDR3 sequences, around half seen once. The V gene lost 5 bases and the J gene lost 3 bases, with 12 bases spanning the gap. CDR1 and CDR2 from the germline V gene are SGHRS and YFSETQ. The CDR3 has 14 residues. Findings and limits, study-wide: TCR beta diversity per million T cells fell roughly linearly with age.

About this clonotype itself: Its antigen is still unknown.

The chain is built from TRBV5-1 and TRBJ2-1; unclear D gene. The sequence was collected from a woman in her 40s in good health. What was sequenced was blood. The DNA for the CDR3 is TGCGCCAGCAGTATGGTATTAAACTACAATGAGCAGTTCTTC. Protein: CASSMVLNYNEQFF.